These T cell receptor beta chains were read from a single sample in a study of regulatory T cells in long-lasting Graves disease. MiXCR, run by TCRdb on the multiplex PCR reads, gives a single entry per CDR3 protein. In the table there are about 460,000 distinct CDR3 sequences, around 15% of which are singletons. The same data also contributed to another study, on T cells in Graves' hyperthyroidism and ophthalmopathy.

The specimen comprised peripheral blood mononuclear cells (PBMCs), sampled at new diagnosis, from a patient treated with antithyroid drugs. All receptors derive from a woman in her fifties or sixties with Graves disease. CDR3s leave out the opening cysteine and the closing phenylalanine or tryptophan. A D gene is named only where the DNA matches it firmly.

v_call	d_call	j_call	cdr3_aa
TRBV12-3/TRBV12-4	TRBD2	TRBJ2-3	ASSTSTSGVGHTQY
TRBV10-1	TRBD1	TRBJ2-5	ASSENTGAGETQY
TRBV28	TRBD2	TRBJ2-5	ASSFQGLAEETQY
TRBV5-5	TRBD1	TRBJ2-3	ASSLGQGYDTQY
TRBV7-9	TRBD1	TRBJ2-7	ASSIGQEFAEQY
TRBV30	TRBD2	TRBJ2-7	AFSGTSGYEQY
TRBV28	-	TRBJ2-7	ASSLGGSSEQY
TRBV5-1	-	TRBJ2-7	ASSLRWISEQY
TRBV29-1	-	TRBJ2-5	SVGAVAGTQY
TRBV5-8	-	TRBJ1-2	ASSINYGYT
TRBV6-2/TRBV6-3	TRBD1	TRBJ1-2	ASSEGDRVTEGYT
TRBV3-1	TRBD2	TRBJ2-1	ASSLTSGTDEQF
TRBV5-1	TRBD2	TRBJ2-7	ASSSDIAGSYEQY
TRBV3-1	-	TRBJ2-7	ASSQSTIVYEQY
TRBV7-8	-	TRBJ1-2	ASSLGPASYGYT
TRBV20-1	TRBD2	TRBJ2-5	SARVPAGGGGQETQY
TRBV19	-	TRBJ2-5	ASSGWGGQRFSRTQETQY
TRBV6-1	TRBD1	TRBJ1-5	ASSAGGGGSNQPQH
TRBV20-1	TRBD2	TRBJ2-5	SAQLGLASETQY
TRBV7-3	-	TRBJ2-7	ASSLTYRVSYEQY
TRBV28	-	TRBJ1-4	ASSLSYSNEKLF
TRBV6-9	TRBD2	TRBJ2-7	ASRYTSGSSYEQY
TRBV10-3	-	TRBJ1-1	AISESWLNTEAF
TRBV2	TRBD1	TRBJ2-6	ASSGDRGSGANVLT
TRBV11-2	TRBD2	TRBJ2-1	ASSLTGLDLF
TRBV3-1	TRBD2	TRBJ2-1	ASSHTLSGSIYNEQF
TRBV7-8	TRBD2	TRBJ2-5	ASSLDELAGNQETQY
TRBV12-3/TRBV12-4	-	TRBJ2-1	ASSSPVGQGIRHEQF
TRBV27	TRBD2	TRBJ2-5	ASSSPGLGQETQY
TRBV20-1	-	TRBJ2-3	SAPGPGYTDTQY
TRBV30	-	TRBJ1-2	AWSLDGYT
TRBV28	-	TRBJ2-1	ASSHLELARGNEQF
TRBV3-1	-	TRBJ2-3	ASRPEGGSDTQY
TRBV5-1	-	TRBJ2-1	ASSYGPPGPDNEQF
TRBV5-1	-	TRBJ1-1	ASSVTGGGTEAF
TRBV2	-	TRBJ2-1	ASSPWALGYNEQF
TRBV28	-	TRBJ1-1	ASSLRRLRDTEAF
TRBV20-1	TRBD2	TRBJ2-7	SASDRGSPLYEQY
TRBV7-9	-	TRBJ2-3	ASSQRRDPIPADTQY
TRBV6-1	TRBD1	TRBJ2-7	ASYPSGQGSYEQY
TRBV29-1	-	TRBJ1-2	SVEAYARGINYGYT
TRBV18	-	TRBJ1-5	ASSPGQGTYQPQH
TRBV11-2	-	TRBJ2-5	ASSLGGRTDMDETQY
TRBV6-5	-	TRBJ2-3	ASSYSIGRDFTDTQY
TRBV7-8	-	TRBJ1-2	ASSLSGGDKNGYT